The 32 T cell receptor beta chains given below trace back to one sample, sequenced in a study of metastatic and nonmetastatic thyroid tumors. Not a single patient had been given any form of treatment at any point before undergoing thyroid surgery. MiXCR was used by TCRdb to re-call the PCR reads. The table includes 24,000 or so clones, 19% detected once. Sequenced sample: blood. All receptors derive from a male donor with papillary thyroid cancer or a benign thyroid nodule (not recorded which). Some clones in this sample may be carry-over from other donors' samples.

The chain is built from TRBV28 and TRBJ1-1; D gene uncertain. CDR3 length: 13 amino acids. Between the trimmed V and J ends, which lost 11 bases and 0 bases, there was a span of 13 bases. CDR1 MDHEN and CDR2 SYDVKM come from the germline V gene. The chain's CDR3 is CAGLPGLNTEAFF. The DNA for the CDR3 is TGTGCCGGCCTTCCGGGTCTGAACACTGAAGCTTTCTTT.

This clone was picked up a small number of times. The V gene is TRBV2, the J gene TRBJ1-5; 8 nucleotides align to TRBD1. This CDR3 comprises 16 residues. V dropped 4 bases and J dropped 7; count of bases not matched to a gene: 12. Germline V CDR1 and CDR2: SNHLY, FYNNEI. CDR3: CASSGPNRGEWQPQHF. CDR3 nucleotide sequence: TGTGCCAGCAGTGGTCCGAACAGGGGGGAATGGCAGCCCCAGCATTTT.

The chain links TRBV20-1 to TRBJ1-3; no reliable D call. The germline V gene has CDR1 DFQATT and CDR2 SNEGSKA (reference sequence). The germline V and J ends were trimmed by 6 bases and 0 bases, with 12 bases remaining between them. This CDR3 contains 14 residues. Here the CDR3 DNA reads TGCAGTGCCATGAGAGTTGACTCTGGAAACACCATATATTTT. The encoded protein is CSAMRVDSGNTIYF.

This clone was counted between two and nine times. The rearrangement joins TRBV28 to TRBJ1-2, with TRBD1 matching over 12 bases. This CDR3 has 15 amino acids. Trimming at V came to 6 bases and at J to 10 bases, leaving 12 bases not matched to a gene. From germline, CDR1 is MDHEN and CDR2 SYDVKM. CDR3 sequence: CASSTKTGQGALYTF. Written as DNA, the CDR3 is TGTGCCAGCAGCACCAAGACGGGACAGGGGGCCCTCTACACCTTC.

This clone occurred many times. The V call is TRBV27, the J call TRBJ2-3; D call uncertain. V was trimmed by 6 bases and J by 0 bases, leaving 16 bases between them. Germline-derived CDR1 and CDR2 are MNHEY and SMNVEV (reference sequence). CDR3 length: 16 amino acids. Here the CDR3 reads CASRLRQAQSTDTQYF. CDR3 nucleotide sequence: TGTGCCAGCAGACTTCGACAAGCCCAAAGCACAGATACGCAGTATTTT.

The V and J genes are TRBV5-4 and TRBJ2-7, with TRBD1 as a possible D gene (5 bases). The CDR3 covers 16 residues. Trimming cost V 3 bases and J 0 bases, with 16 bases left between them. In germline, CDR1 is SGHNT, CDR2 YYREEE (reference sequence). CDR3 sequence: CASSSRTQGSSYEQYF. CDR3 DNA sequence: TGTGCCAGCAGCTCTCGCACCCAGGGTTCCTCCTACGAGCAGTACTTC.

By proportion, this clone is medium-sized. The rearrangement joins TRBV12-3 or TRBV12-4 to TRBJ2-3, with TRBD2 matching over 12 bases. This CDR3 comprises 17 residues. V lost 1 base to trimming and J lost 4 bases; unmatched junction nucleotides: 6. CDR3 sequence (DNA): TGTGCCAGCAGTTTAGAAAGGGCTAGCGGGGGGGCAGATACGCAGTATTTT. It translates to CASSLERASGGADTQYF.

This clone was seen only a few times. The J gene is TRBJ1-2, the V gene TRBV19, with unresolved D. The V and J ends lost 5 bases and 5 bases respectively, with 9 bases between them. Germline V gene data show CDR1 as LNHDA and CDR2 as SQIVND (reference sequence). The CDR3 is 12 residues long. The CDR3 loop reads CASSLAGYGYTF. CDR3 nucleotides: TGTGCCAGTAGTCTTGCGGGGTATGGCTACACCTTC.

This clone was found many times. The V call is TRBV10-2, the J call TRBJ2-1; the D gene could be TRBD1 or TRBD2 (5 bases each). The CDR3 has 12 amino acids. The ends were cut back, 6 bases at V and 9 bases at J, with 12 bases in the middle. Germline lookup yields CDR1 WSHSY and CDR2 SAAADI. The CDR3 coding sequence is TGCGCCAGCAGCCGAAGTGGGGGTGAGCAGTTCTTC. This sequence encodes CASSRSGGEQFF.

This clone appeared many times. The chain links TRBV9 to TRBJ2-2; no definite D call. Per the germline V gene, CDR1 is SGDLS and CDR2 is YYNGEE. This CDR3 comprises 15 residues. Trimming shortened V by 0 bases and J by 7 bases, and 13 bases separated the two germline ends. CDR3 DNA sequence: TGTGCCAGCAGCGTAGCAAACACCCTCGGCGGGGAGCTGTTTTTT. This sequence encodes CASSVANTLGGELFF. The whole variable domain, filled in from reference TRBV9 and TRBJ2-2, reads DSGVTQTPKHLITATGQRVTLRCSPRSGDLSVYWYQQSLDQGLQFLIQYYNGEERAKGNILERFSAQQFPDLHSELNLSSLELGDSALYFCASSVANTLGGELFFGEGSRLTVL.

This clone was detected many times. This chain joins TRBV2 and TRBJ1-2; D gene ambiguous. Germline V lookup: CDR1 SNHLY, CDR2 FYNNEI. Trimming removed 7 bases from V and 8 bases from J, with 11 bases in between. This CDR3 region has 11 residues. CDR3 loop: CASIWGGGYTF. CDR3 DNA: TGTGCCAGCATTTGGGGTGGCGGCTACACCTTC.

Concerning this clone: This could be a read error, since a much larger clone is one nucleotide away. The same CDR3 arises from other DNA sequences in this sample as well. The V call is TRBV4-1, the J call TRBJ2-5; perhaps TRBD2 as D (7 bases). The CDR3 length is 17 residues. Germline V gene data show CDR1 as MGHRA and CDR2 as YSYEKL. Trimming shortened V by 2 bases and J by 1 base, and 17 bases separated the two germline ends. The CDR3 nucleotides read TGCGCCAGCAGCCAAAGGGGGGGATTACAAGGCCAAGAGACCCAGTACTTC. Translation gives CASSQRGGLQGQETQYF.

This clone appeared a few times. CDR3: CASSPSSWGSYGYTF. Here the CDR3 DNA reads TGTGCCAGCAGTCCCTCGTCGTGGGGATCCTATGGCTACACCTTC. The chain recombines TRBV28 with TRBJ1-2; no firm D call. With 5 bases removed from V and 4 bases from J, the gap between germline ends came to 17 bases. Looked up from germline, CDR1 is MDHEN and CDR2 is SYDVKM. The CDR3 has 15 residues.

Remarks on this clone: One junction end disagrees with the germline gene, perhaps due to a read error. This chain uses TRBV6-1 with TRBJ2-2; D perhaps matches TRBD2 (5 bases). The CDR3 covers 14 residues. CDR1 is MNHNS, CDR2 SASEGT, per germline. The CDR3 nucleotides read TGTGCCAGCCGGCCAGCGGTAGAGCACGGGGATCTGTTTTTT. Its translation is CASRPAVEHGDLFF.

This clone was seen many times. The junction differs from germline at one of its ends, possibly a read error. The chain joins TRBV6-6 to TRBJ2-7; TRBD1 matches at 7 bases. This CDR3 has 15 amino acids. The germline gives CDR1 MNHNY, CDR2 SVGAGI (reference sequence). The CDR3 DNA reads as TGCGCCAGCAGTTACTCGACTGCAGGGGGCTACGAGCAGTACTTC. Its protein is CASSYSTAGGYEQYF.

In this sample, this clone turned up many times. This chain uses TRBV14 with TRBJ2-7; D is perhaps TRBD2 (5 bases). From germline, CDR1 is SGHDN and CDR2 FVKESK. Trimming pared 1 base from V and 4 bases from J, leaving 8 bases between. CDR3 size: 13 residues. CDR3 loop: CASSQGLRYEQYF. The CDR3 DNA reads as TGTGCCAGCAGCCAAGGACTACGTTACGAGCAGTACTTC.

This chain connects TRBV9 to TRBJ2-7; D call uncertain. The CDR3 loop spans 13 amino acids. V was trimmed by 2 bases and J by 3 bases, leaving 9 bases between them. Looked up from germline, CDR1 is SGDLS and CDR2 is YYNGEE. The CDR3 loop is CASSVQHGYEQYF. Written as DNA, the CDR3 is TGTGCCAGCAGCGTCCAACATGGCTACGAGCAGTACTTC.

The rearrangement uses TRBV9 and TRBJ2-1; unclear D gene. V gave up 0 bases and J gave up 14 bases, with 15 bases separating them. This CDR3 has 13 amino acids. Germline loops: CDR1 SGDLS, CDR2 YYNGEE. This CDR3 reads CASSVDRGRAKFF. The CDR3 bases are TGTGCCAGCAGCGTAGATCGTGGTCGGGCGAAGTTCTTC.

This clone was seen a handful of times. This rearrangement joins TRBV18 to TRBJ1-1, with D uncertain. From germline, CDR1 is KGHSH and CDR2 LQKENI. Trimming shortened V by 3 bases and J by 0 bases, and 5 bases separated the two germline ends. The CDR3 runs to 13 residues. As DNA, the CDR3 is TGTGCCAGCTCACCCGAGATGAACACTGAAGCTTTCTTT. The encoded protein is CASSPEMNTEAFF.

This clone is categorized as medium-sized. The rearrangement joins TRBV6-1 to TRBJ2-7; 11 nucleotides align to TRBD2. The CDR3 has 15 residues. Trimming cost V 7 bases and J 2 bases; bases outside gene matches: 7. Germline V gene lookup returns CDR1 MNHNS and CDR2 SASEGT. In DNA, the CDR3 is TGTGCCAGCACTAAGGGACTAGCGGATACCTACGAGCAGTACTTC. Translating it yields CASTKGLADTYEQYF.

This clone was counted a single time. The rearrangement links TRBV20-1 to TRBJ2-1; the match to TRBD2 covers 8 bases. V shed 0 bases, J shed 0 bases, and the junction held 4 bases outside the gene matches. Germline V gives CDR1 DFQATT, CDR2 SNEGSKA (reference sequence). The length of the CDR3 is 16 residues. CDR3 in amino acids: CSARDDSGSSYNEQFF. In DNA, the CDR3 is TGCAGTGCTAGAGACGACAGCGGGAGCTCCTACAATGAGCAGTTCTTC.

The gene calls are TRBV20-1 and TRBJ2-5; possibly TRBD1 for D (6 bases). V was shortened by 3 bases and J by 2 bases, with 19 bases between the two germline ends. CDR1 is DFQATT and CDR2 is SNEGSKA in the germline V gene (reference sequence). This CDR3 is 16 amino acids long. Written as DNA, the CDR3 is TGCAGTGCTAGCAGGGGATATGAAGCTCTTCAAGAGACCCAGTACTTC. Its translation: CSASRGYEALQETQYF.

This clone showed up just a few times. The CDR3 nucleotides read TGTGCCAGCAGTACCCTGACAGTAGGTGAGCAGTTCTTC. The encoded protein is CASSTLTVGEQFF. The V and J genes are TRBV6-1 and TRBJ2-1, with D possibly being TRBD1 (5 bases). The CDR3 loop spans 13 amino acids. Germline values: CDR1 MNHNS, CDR2 SASEGT. V shed 5 bases and J shed 9 bases, with 14 bases lying between them.

In its sample, this clone is medium-sized. The chain has TRBV7-9 and TRBJ2-1, with D possibly matching TRBD1 (5 bases). This CDR3 has 12 residues. Germline V gives CDR1 SEHNR, CDR2 FQNEAQ (reference sequence). V was trimmed by 5 bases and J by 6 bases, leaving 8 bases between them. The CDR3: CASSPQGNEQFF. The CDR3 DNA reads as TGTGCCAGCAGCCCTCAGGGCAATGAGCAGTTCTTC.

There are many counts of this clone. V gene TRBV18 combines with J gene TRBJ2-5, with D possibly matching TRBD2 (5 bases). V shed 3 bases and J shed 5 bases, with 10 bases lying between them. CDR1 is KGHSH and CDR2 is LQKENI in the germline V gene. CDR3 length equals 13 residues. CDR3 in DNA: TGTGCCAGCTCACCCCGGGAAGGGGAGACCCAGTACTTC. Translating gives CASSPREGETQYF.

This clone was seen at least ten times. This chain joins TRBV29-1 and TRBJ1-1; 7 nucleotides line up with TRBD1. Germline V gives CDR1 SQVTM, CDR2 ANQGSEA. The CDR3 runs to 14 residues. Unmatched junction bases numbered 8, after V lost 7 bases and J lost 0 bases. CDR3 bases: TGCAGCGCTATCCCCGACAGGGTGAACACTGAAGCTTTCTTT. Encoded protein: CSAIPDRVNTEAFF.

This clone has only a few counts. The chain is built from TRBV30 and TRBJ2-7; D perhaps matches TRBD2 (6 bases). The CDR3 is made up of 13 amino acids. Germline CDR1 GTSNPN, CDR2 SVGIG (reference sequence). The V end was cut by 0 bases, the J end by 12 bases, with 18 bases between. As DNA, the CDR3 is TGTGCCTGGAGTGTAACTACTAGCCCCCGACCGTACTTC. It translates to CAWSVTTSPRPYF.

With respect to this clone: This may stem from a read error, because a much larger clone lies one nucleotide away. The chain combines TRBV5-4 with TRBJ1-1; weak D call: TRBD1 (5 bases). From germline, CDR1 is SGHNT and CDR2 YYREEE (reference sequence). There are 14 residues in the CDR3. With 2 bases removed from V and 4 bases from J, the gap between germline ends came to 12 bases. The DNA of the CDR3 is TGTGCCAGCAGCTTATATGACGGGGGCACTGAAGCTTTCTTT. It yields the protein CASSLYDGGTEAFF. Full variable domain (missing parts from reference TRBV5-4 and TRBJ1-1): ETGVTQSPTHLIKTRGQQVTLRCSSQSGHNTVSWYQQALGQGPQFIFQYYREEENGRGNFPPRFSGLQFPNYSSELNVNALELDDSALYLCASSLYDGGTEAFFGQGTRLTVV.

This clone was detected a few times. The V gene is TRBV2, the J gene TRBJ2-7; 7 bases align to TRBD2. The J segment lost 4 bases and the V segment lost 5 bases, leaving 14 bases of the junction unmatched. The CDR3 totals 16 residues. Germline V gives CDR1 SNHLY, CDR2 FYNNEI. CDR3 sequence (DNA): TGTGCCAGCAGTAGAAAGGCCGGGACTAAAACATACGAGCAGTACTTC. Amino acids: CASSRKAGTKTYEQYF.

The chain couples TRBV5-5 to TRBJ2-2; the match to TRBD2 covers 9 bases. The V gene end was trimmed by 2 bases and the J gene end by 4 bases; junction bases not matched to a gene: 0. The CDR3 contains 14 residues. CDR1 is SGHKS, CDR2 YYEKEE, per germline (reference sequence). The DNA for the CDR3 is TGTGCCAGCAGCTTACTAGCGGGCACCGGGGAGCTGTTTTTT. It encodes CASSLLAGTGELFF.

The chain is built from TRBV6-1 and TRBJ2-7, with 12 nucleotides matching TRBD2. V was clipped by 6 bases and J by 3 bases; unmatched bases: 3. The germline gives CDR1 MNHNS, CDR2 SASEGT. The CDR3 contains 14 residues. CDR3 DNA: TGTGCCAGCAGCCGACTAGCGGGAGACTACGAGCAGTACTTC. Amino acids: CASSRLAGDYEQYF.

This clone is medium-sized within its sample. The rearrangement uses TRBV6-1 and TRBJ2-2; 8 bases line up with TRBD2. The germline V gene encodes CDR1 MNHNS and CDR2 SASEGT. The trim removed 10 bases at V and 7 bases at J, leaving 14 bases unmatched. This CDR3 is 15 amino acids long. The CDR3 sequence is CAIMRSGRGVGELFF. The CDR3 nucleotides read TGTGCCATCATGAGGAGCGGGAGAGGGGTCGGGGAGCTGTTTTTT.